This TCR beta chain was retrieved from a study of blood T cell repertoires in COVID-19. Study background: Acute and convalescent COVID-19 specimens originated in the United States, Italy and Spain.

Germline values: CDR1 LNHDA, CDR2 SQIVND (reference sequence). The CDR3 is 16 amino acids. V lost 6 bases, J lost 0 bases, and 15 bases lay in between. Original handling: Estimates of nucleated cell counts were drawn from the amplification of reference gene primers. Sequencing was performed with immunoSEQ multiplex PCR; in TCRdb, only in-frame clones are kept and a portion is missing. The DNA was the basis for D and trimming; V, J and clone size are from that table. The sample lists 200,000 to 250,000 clones, 70% to 90% seen once, with approximately 1.5% in the top ten. The receptor's source is a man aged 18 to 29 with active or convalescent COVID-19. The genes are TRBV19 and TRBJ1-5; D is ambiguous. The sample was peripheral blood. CDR3 nucleotide sequence: TGTGCCAGTAGCCGACAAAGACAAGTTAGCAATCAGCCCCAGCATTTT. As protein: CASSRQRQVSNQPQHF.